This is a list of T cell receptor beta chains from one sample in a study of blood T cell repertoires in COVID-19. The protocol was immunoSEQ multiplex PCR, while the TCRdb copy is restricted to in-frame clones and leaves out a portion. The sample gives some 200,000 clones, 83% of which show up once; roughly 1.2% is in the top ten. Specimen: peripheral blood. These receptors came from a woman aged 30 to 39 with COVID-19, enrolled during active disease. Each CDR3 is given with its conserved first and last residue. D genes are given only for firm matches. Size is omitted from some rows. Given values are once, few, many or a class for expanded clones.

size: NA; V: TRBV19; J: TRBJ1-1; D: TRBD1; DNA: TGTGCCAGCATTCTTACGGCAGGGGGCCCCATAATGAACACTGAAGCTTTCTTT; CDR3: CASILTAGGPIMNTEAFF
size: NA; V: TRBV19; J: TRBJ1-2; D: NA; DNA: TGTGCCAGTACCAGGACAGACGTTTATGGCTACACCTTC; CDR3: CASTRTDVYGYTF
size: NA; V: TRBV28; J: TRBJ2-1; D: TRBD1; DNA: TGTGCCAGCAGCCCCCCCCGCGGGACAGGGGGCTTTGATGAGCAGTTCTTC; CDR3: CASSPPRGTGGFDEQFF
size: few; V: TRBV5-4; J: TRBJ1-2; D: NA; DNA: TGTGCCAGCAACAACGCCGCAGGCTATGGCTACACCTTC; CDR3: CASNNAAGYGYTF
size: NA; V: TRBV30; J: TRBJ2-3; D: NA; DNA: TGTGCCTGCCTCACAGATACGCAGTATTTT; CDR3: CACLTDTQYF
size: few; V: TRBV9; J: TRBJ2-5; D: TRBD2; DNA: TGTGCCAGCAGCGCGCTCAGCGGGAGGGCCGGAGAGACCCAGTACTTC; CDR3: CASSALSGRAGETQYF
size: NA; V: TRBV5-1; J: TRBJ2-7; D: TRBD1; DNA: TGCGCCAGCAGCCCGGGACAGGGGACGGGCGAGCAGTACTTC; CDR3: CASSPGQGTGEQYF
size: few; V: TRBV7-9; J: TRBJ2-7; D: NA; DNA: TGTGCCAGCAGCTTGGCGGGAAGCTCCTACGAGCAGTACTTC; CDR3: CASSLAGSSYEQYF
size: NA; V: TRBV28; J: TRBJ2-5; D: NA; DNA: TGTGCCAGCAGTCCACGGAGGGGCCGGGGGCAAGAGACCCAGTACTTC; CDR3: CASSPRRGRGQETQYF
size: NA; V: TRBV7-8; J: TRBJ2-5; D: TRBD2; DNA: TGTGCCAGCAGCTCGCGACTAGCGGGGGGGCCGGAGACCCAGTACTTC; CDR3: CASSSRLAGGPETQYF
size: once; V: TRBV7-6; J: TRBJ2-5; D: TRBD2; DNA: TGTGCCAGCAGCACTGCTGGGTCTAGCGGGCCGGAGACCCAGTACTTC; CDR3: CASSTAGSSGPETQYF
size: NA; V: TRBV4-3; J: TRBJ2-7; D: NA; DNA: TGCGCCAGCAGCCAAGATCTTTGGGGGACTTTCACGGGCTACGAGCAGTACTTC; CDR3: CASSQDLWGTFTGYEQYF
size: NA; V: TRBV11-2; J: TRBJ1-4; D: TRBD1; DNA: TGTGCCAGCAGCCCCCGACAGGGCGCAACTAATGAAAAACTGTTTTTT; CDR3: CASSPRQGATNEKLFF
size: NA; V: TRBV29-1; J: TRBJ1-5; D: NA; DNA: TGCAGCGTTGGGGAGGGAGGCAATCAGCCCCAGCATTTT; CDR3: CSVGEGGNQPQHF
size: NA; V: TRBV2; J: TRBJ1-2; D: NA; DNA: TGTGCCAGCACCCGAGGAGGGGAATACTATGGCTACACCTTC; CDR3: CASTRGGEYYGYTF